This TCR beta chain was identified during a study of a mutant IDH1 vaccine in newly diagnosed glioma. Time point noted: week 23, last vaccination. Alongside topical imiquimod, each dose of vaccine comprised 300 ug of mutant IDH1 20-mer peptide. The table lists this clone with a count of one. Its target is unknown. Only in-frame clones appear in the TCRdb table, and some are missing; sequencing was by immunoSEQ multiplex PCR. The sample comprises under 45,000 clones, 91% of which are singletons, and under 5% rests with the top ten. The sample in question was PBMCs, obtained from a glioma patient whose treatment included an IDH1 peptide vaccine. The TCR originated in a man between 50 and 59 years old with glioma.

The CDR3, as DNA: TGTGCCAGCACTACAGGGGGAAATCAGCCCCAGCATTTT. Its protein is CASTTGGNQPQHF. The chain uses TRBV6-5 and TRBJ1-5, with 8 bases identical to TRBD1. V shed 7 bases, J shed 4 bases, and the junction held 3 bases outside the gene matches. This CDR3 is built from 13 residues. Germline V gene data show CDR1 as MNHEY and CDR2 as SVGAGI.